What follows describes a single T cell receptor (beta chain). The specificity of this receptor is unknown. No base quality values were provided; no much bigger clone lies one nucleotide off. In total, roughly 670 healthy bone marrow donors made up the cohort. Cohort members were all nominally healthy when sampled, although unrecorded immune exposures were likely present. The donor tested CMV seronegative, placing the donor among the roughly 340 seronegative members of the cohort. A peripheral blood sample was collected from each donor, and TCR beta sequencing was performed on peripheral blood mononuclear cells. Genomic DNA was extracted from the blood cell samples with the Qiagen DNeasy Blood Extraction Kit. The sample comes from a study of cytomegalovirus exposure and HLA in healthy donors (dated by TCRdb to the late 2010s). Background on the whole study: In an earlier analysis of some 610 of the donors, approximately 300 Gb of sequence data and roughly 100 million unique TCR beta sequences from 150 million to 200 million T cells were reported. An early release covering roughly 600 HLA-typed donors comprised about 310 gigabases of sequencing data and around 86 million unique TCR sequences. Of the roughly 390 genotyped donors, approximately 82% fell in the genetic ancestry cluster associated with self-reported Caucasian donors. The study aimed to test whether cataloging public T cell receptors could reveal signatures of past pathogen exposure. The study used immunosequencing to profile the T cell repertoires of more than 650 subjects and linked those repertoires to cytomegalovirus serostatus. Along with the approximately 650-subject first cohort, a separate validation cohort of over 90 different subjects was used. To predict cytomegalovirus infection status, the study combined high-throughput TCR immunosequencing, statistical association of individual TCRs with disease status, and machine learning. A later analysis re-examined previously published TCR beta repertoires from several hundred donors and added high-resolution HLA genotyping to investigate patterns of TCR occurrence. Rather than drawing on any new phenotypic data, the later analysis identified candidate immune exposures from TCR beta sequences and the way those sequences occurred across donors. An earlier analysis of several hundred of the donors applied high-throughput TCR beta sequencing to assess whether each TCR beta V gene segment acted as functional or pseudogenic. Donor age, sex, ethnicity and CMV serostatus were compiled together with the repertoire data. Genome-wide SNP genotypes for about three fifths of the roughly 670 donors were used in a later genetic analysis, which treated that subset as a discovery cohort. Every repertoire in the discovery cohort had been generated on one and the same sequencing platform. Both class I and class II loci were covered by HLA typing, at four-digit resolution. Typing coverage differed by locus: A, B, C, DRB1 and DQB1 were typed in roughly 629-630 donors, DQA1 in about 550, DPA1 in 606, and DPB1 in 472. Because of strong linkage in the cohort, four to six DR-DQ haplotypes were treated as single units for association and clustering. Among under 450 genotyped donors of the cohort, an average of around 240,000 unique TCR beta nucleotide sequences were sequenced per donor, 15% to 20% of them non-productive.

CDR1 and CDR2 are drawn from the germline V gene (reference sequence): SGHNT, YYREEE. Measured from the cysteine to the phenylalanine, the CDR3 is 15 residues long. Just the 45-base CDR3 DNA is kept, in frame starting at base 1. V and J are truncated by 4 bases and 0 bases respectively, leaving an intervening sequence of 10 bases. What the study reported, not specific to this receptor: While some public TCRs were present in many individuals, most TCR sequences turned up only very rarely across donors. An association between a missense DCLRE1C variant and V-gene and J-gene trimming of TCR beta chains was found in a later genetic analysis and replicated in an independent cohort. In a later analysis, HLA-associated TCR beta chains were found to be more clonally expanded and to have lower generation probabilities than equally common non-associated chains. Because the 87-base-pair reads could not distinguish some IMGT-functional V segments, including TRBV6-2 and TRBV6-3, those segments were excluded. In an earlier analysis of fewer than 750 of the donors, most TCR beta V segments were observed in productive rearrangements about 87% or about 30% of the time, broadly matching IMGT annotations. The presence/absence analyses assumed that sequencing depth was roughly uniform across donors, and that assumption may not be true. According to the authors, the approach could potentially be generalized to other disease states and immunological phenotypes. According to a later analysis, parvovirus B19, influenza, CMV and Epstein-Barr virus appeared linked to several top co-occurrence clusters. Strong co-occurrence of HLA alleles, especially DR and DQ, made assigning TCR associations to individual alleles difficult. According to a later genetic analysis, donors in an Asian-associated ancestry cluster had fewer N-insertions in productive TCRs than the approximately 690-donor mean. Only TCR beta chains were sequenced in this cohort, and the absence of alpha or paired-chain data limited detectable features. CMV serostatus was the only immune exposure information available for the cohort. Linkage disequilibrium might explain the correlated functional status among segregating V segments, but an unknown experimental factor could not be excluded. A total of roughly 160 TCR beta chains were listed by the study as associated with cytomegalovirus. Specific HLA alleles were associated with 18,000 or so TCR beta sequences at a false discovery rate of 0.05 in a later analysis. In vitro tests confirmed that a few of the cytomegalovirus-associated TCR beta chains recognize cytomegalovirus antigens. A further reported finding was that TCR beta sequences accurately predicted the HLA-A and HLA-B alleles for most subjects in the first cohort. A later analysis found that most CMV-associated TCR beta chains appeared HLA-restricted, with HLA associations seemingly driven largely by CMV exposure. Because HLA typing was missing for some donors at each locus, association tests included only the typed subset. A cluster of highly shared sequence variants was judged likely to represent a technical artifact of the sequencing pipeline. The classifier was reported to diagnose cytomegalovirus status with high specificity and sensitivity in both the original and validation cohorts. A later analysis found that TCR association rates varied across HLA loci, with DRB1 alleles showing the most associated TCRs and HLA-C alleles the fewest. The earlier analysis of some 560 of the donors excluded approximately 17 rarely observed V segments, including chromosome 9 orphons, because counts were too low.

The library was prepared using the immunoSEQ multiplex PCR assay. The multiplex PCR relied on a mix of 60 forward primers for TCR Vbeta segments and 13 reverse primers for TCR Jbeta segments. Amplification of the CDR3 region of rearranged TCR beta genes was performed with a multiplex PCR assay on genomic DNA. On the Illumina HiSeq System, the amplified TCR beta libraries were sequenced as 87-base-pair reads. Per the authors' processing: Across the 500 to 700 repertoires, a later analysis counted tens of millions of unique TCR beta chains, roughly 11 million of which were shared by at least two donors. Raw reads were error-corrected and collapsed into unique sequences by a nearest-neighbor algorithm in which closely related sequences were merged to remove PCR and sequencing errors. V, D and J gene segments were assigned by aligning CDR3 sequences to IMGT reference sequences. Each retained sequence needed at least a six-nucleotide match to both a V gene segment and a J gene segment. A rearrangement was called productive if the CDR3 had no stop codons and remained in frame with V and J, and every other rearrangement was called non-productive. CDR3 was defined by IMGT convention, running from the second conserved V-encoded cysteine to the conserved J-encoded phenylalanine. Sequences without an unambiguous match to a single V gene segment were excluded from the earlier analysis of approximately 560 of the donors. An earlier analysis of fewer than 750 of the donors called V segments functional above 56.7% productive rearrangements and segregating when the between-donor standard deviation exceeded 5%. To diagnose cytomegalovirus status from the catalog of TCR beta chain sequences, a statistical classification framework was built. In a later analysis, TCR nucleotide sequences were compared against IMGT/GENE-DB human TR gene sequences so that V and J genes could be assigned. The TCRdist pipeline was used in a later analysis to assign CDR3 sequences and most-parsimonious VDJ recombination scenarios. In a later analysis, each TCR beta chain was defined by its CDR3 amino acid sequence together with its V-gene family, and reads without a unique V-gene family were excluded. A later analysis removed 500 to 650 highly shared, low-generation-probability nucleotide sequences to deal with suspected cross-contamination and a sequencing artifact. For each public chain, a later analysis derived a clonal expansion index from normalized ranks of inferred template counts within each repertoire. Generation probabilities in a later analysis came from a VDJ recombination model fitted to out-of-frame rearrangements, and those results were checked against IGoR. A later analysis scored TCR-TCR, TCR-HLA and TCR-CMV co-occurrence with hypergeometric tests, applying a repertoire-size bias correction to TCR pairs. To estimate false discovery rates, a later analysis permuted the HLA or CMV assignments 20 times. In a later analysis, co-occurring TCRs were grouped using DBSCAN, with TCRdist sequence similarity added in when clustering inside HLA-allele-positive subsets. Repertoires with fewer than 30,000 or more than 120,000 public chains were left out of co-occurrence clustering, as were about five repertoires with anomalous nucleotide sharing. In its TCRdb copy, this immuneACCESS table keeps in-frame sequences only and misses some clones. Where compared with another copy, unresolved V genes explain less than half of these, and the others have no known cause. From that table come the V and J calls and clone size; the DNA was used to work out D and trimming. This sample is represented by some 91,000 clones; 60% to 80% of them were singletons. Around 3.5% of the sample comes from the top ten.

The receptor was isolated from a man in his forties in good health and CMV-seronegative. Sequencing was done on a sample of PBMCs. The sequence links TRBV5-4 to TRBJ2-2; there is no confident call for the D gene. The DNA is TGTGCCAGCAGCATAGCTTTGTCGAACACCGGGGAGCTGTTTTTT. Its amino acids are CASSIALSNTGELFF.